This record covers a single TCR beta chain. It lacks a known antigen. No quality values exist for individual bases; no much larger clone is one base distant. Donors were approximately 42 systemically healthy Caucasian individuals from Russia aged 6 to 90 years. Each donor gave about 10 milliliters of peripheral blood, drawn into EDTA-treated Vacutainer tubes. PBMCs were isolated by Ficoll-Paque density-gradient centrifugation, with at least 6 million obtained per sample. Trizol reagent was used to extract total RNA from PBMCs, with at least 5.5 micrograms per sample. For every donor, an aliquot of PBMCs went through flow cytometry to measure the percentages of naive CD45RAhigh/CD27high T cells. Germline trimming: 8 bases from V, 7 bases from J; junction bases outside gene matches: 14. The CDR3, cysteine through phenylalanine, is 15 amino acids long. Only the CDR3 DNA is retained, 45 bases long and in frame from the first base. The germline V gene gives CDR1 as MDHEN and CDR2 as SYDVKM.

The data are from a study of blood T cells in healthy people across ages (dated by TCRdb to 2014 to 2015). Concerning the study at large: In model experiments, roughly one uniquely barcoded TCR beta cDNA molecule per two T cells was captured by template switching. The donors were split into four age groups: young (average 16 years), middle-aged (over 35), aged (about 62) and long-lived (82). Using deep sequencing normalized with unique cDNA molecular identifiers, the study measured how TCR beta repertoire diversity changes with age. Using the same blood draw, the study looked at two additional independent replicas of 1 million unique cDNA reads for two donors, one aged 18 to 29 and the other aged 80 or older. To avoid experimental bias, donors of different ages were spread randomly across the sequencing lanes.

The library came from 5' RACE. For sequencing, an Illumina HiSeq 2500 was employed. A second about 7 to 11 cycle PCR used a sample-barcoded 5' primer and a J-beta primer mix. A unique molecular identifier was introduced onto each TCR beta cDNA molecule by a template-switch 5' adaptor carrying 12 random nucleotides. Each sample yielded at least 3 million CDR3-containing paired-end reads. First-strand cDNA was synthesized from all RNA with the Mint cDNA synthesis kit, primed by a TRBC-specific oligonucleotide. After uracil-DNA glycosylase treatment, a first 18-cycle PCR used universal primers M1SS and BC2_uni_R on all cDNA. In the original analysis: For normalization, 1 million high-quality reads, each with a distinct molecular identifier, were randomly selected from each sample. Instead of being binned into consensus sequences, reads with shared molecular identifiers were discarded. MiTCR, with a Q25 quality threshold and the strictest error-elimination algorithm, was used for CDR3 identification, clonotype clustering and error correction. A nonparametric unseen species model using Euler transformation provided a lower-bound estimate of total TCR beta diversity. TCRdb reprocessing: public reads trimmed at Q25 with fastp, clones called with MiXCR, in-frame beta chains kept. Rows are combined by CDR3 protein, so each entry shows the most common genes and DNA. TCRdb's processing, not the authors', yielded these V and J calls. For this sample the table gives about 760,000 distinct CDR3 sequences, of which roughly 50% were detected only once. Of the sample, 20% to 30% is held by the ten largest clones.

Beyond this particular receptor, the publication reports: Since profiling was done on bulk unsorted PBMCs, naive and antigen-experienced compartments could not be conclusively compared. A strong correlation was found between observed TCR beta diversity and the percentage of naive T cells measured by flow cytometry. Compared with the aged group, more naive CD4+ T cells, fewer expanded clones and increased TCR diversity were shown by the long-lived group, suggesting age selection. As age increased, observed TCR beta diversity per million T cells dropped in a roughly linear way, and a significant reduction was already evident by age 40. Estimates of total diversity based on one million sequenced T cells were regarded as lower bounds and as underestimates. Because the CMV infection status of the donors was unknown, age-related changes in expanded clonotypes may potentially have been confounded.

The source of this sequence is a man aged 35 to 55 in good health. Sequencing was done on a sample of blood. The chain uses TRBV28 and TRBJ1-5; 7 central bases correspond to TRBD1. The CDR3 has the sequence CASQDPTGVLQPQHF. The bases are TGTGCCAGCCAAGACCCAACAGGGGTCTTGCAGCCCCAGCATTTT. Reference TRBV28 and TRBJ1-5 genes cover what lies past the CDR3, so the full variable domain is DVKVTQSSRYLVKRTGEKVFLECVQDMDHENMFWYRQDPGLGLRLIYFSYDVKMKEKGDIPEGYSVSREKKERFSLILESASTNQTSMYLCASQDPTGVLQPQHFGDGTRLSIL.